This T cell receptor (beta chain) was identified in a study of blood T cell repertoires in COVID-19. Germline CDR1 SNHLY, CDR2 FYNNEI. J lost 0 bases, V lost 6 bases, and 4 bases had no gene match. This CDR3 contains 15 residues. Per the study methods: Cell counts per sample came from amplifying reference gene primers. TCRdb's copy holds only in-frame clones and misses some; the assay was immunoSEQ multiplex PCR. D and trimming were read from the DNA, whereas the V and J calls and clone size are those reported in that table. The table lists 200,000 to 300,000 clones, more than 75% of them singletons. Participants spanned ages about 18 to 90 years and resided in about 25 US areas. Assignment of participants to cohorts was predicated upon participant-reported clinical history. Cohort 3 donors were reported recovered after two negative PCRs, clearance, or symptom resolution. This clone was found a few times.

The specimen was PBMCs or T cells enriched from blood (not recorded which). This sequence originates from a man between 35 and 55 years old who had recovered from COVID-19. The chain uses TRBV2 and TRBJ2-2, with 7 positions matching TRBD2. The CDR3 loop is CASRWGTTNTGELFF. The CDR3 DNA reads as TGTGCCAGCAGGTGGGGGACTACGAACACCGGGGAGCTGTTTTTT.